This section outlines one T cell receptor beta chain sequence together with its context. Germline CDR1 reads MNHEY; CDR2 reads SVGAGI. The CDR3 is 16 amino acids. The V and J ends lost 3 bases and 4 bases, in that order; junction bases with no gene match: 10. The data derive from a study of blood T cell repertoires in COVID-19. TCRdb's table, derived via immunoSEQ multiplex PCR, lists solely in-frame clones and lacks some. The sample records over 100,000 clones, 85% being singletons. The chain combines TRBV6-5 with TRBJ1-1, with 8 bases fitting TRBD1. This TCR came from a man aged 80 or over with acute or convalescent COVID-19. Sequenced sample: peripheral blood. The chain's CDR3 is CASSYSGQGVPTEAFF. The CDR3, as DNA: TGTGCCAGCAGTTATTCCGGACAGGGTGTACCCACTGAAGCTTTCTTT.